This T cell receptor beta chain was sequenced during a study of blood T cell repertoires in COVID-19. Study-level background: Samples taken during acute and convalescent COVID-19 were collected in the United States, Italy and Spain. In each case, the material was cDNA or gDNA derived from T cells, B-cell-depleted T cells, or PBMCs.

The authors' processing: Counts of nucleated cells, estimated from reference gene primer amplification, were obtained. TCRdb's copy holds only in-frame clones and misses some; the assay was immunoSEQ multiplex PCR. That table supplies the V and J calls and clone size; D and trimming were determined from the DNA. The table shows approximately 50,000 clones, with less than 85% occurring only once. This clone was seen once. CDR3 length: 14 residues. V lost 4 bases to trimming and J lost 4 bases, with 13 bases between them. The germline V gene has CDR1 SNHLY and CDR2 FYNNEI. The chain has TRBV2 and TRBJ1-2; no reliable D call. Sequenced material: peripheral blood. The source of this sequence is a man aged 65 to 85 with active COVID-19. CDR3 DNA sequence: TGTGCCAGCAGTGGTTATGGGGAGATCTATGGCTACACCTTC. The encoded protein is CASSGYGEIYGYTF.